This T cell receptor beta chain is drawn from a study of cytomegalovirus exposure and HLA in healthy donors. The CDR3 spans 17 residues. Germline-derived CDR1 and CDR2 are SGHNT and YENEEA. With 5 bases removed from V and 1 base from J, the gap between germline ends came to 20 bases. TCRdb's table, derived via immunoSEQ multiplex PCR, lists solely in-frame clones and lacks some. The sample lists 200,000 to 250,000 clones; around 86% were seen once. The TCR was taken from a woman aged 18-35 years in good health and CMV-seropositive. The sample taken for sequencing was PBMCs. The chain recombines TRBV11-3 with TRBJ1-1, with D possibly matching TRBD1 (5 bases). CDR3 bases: TGTGCCAGCAGCGCGGGAAAGGGGATTGTCTCGAACACTGAAGCTTTCTTT. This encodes CASSAGKGIVSNTEAFF.